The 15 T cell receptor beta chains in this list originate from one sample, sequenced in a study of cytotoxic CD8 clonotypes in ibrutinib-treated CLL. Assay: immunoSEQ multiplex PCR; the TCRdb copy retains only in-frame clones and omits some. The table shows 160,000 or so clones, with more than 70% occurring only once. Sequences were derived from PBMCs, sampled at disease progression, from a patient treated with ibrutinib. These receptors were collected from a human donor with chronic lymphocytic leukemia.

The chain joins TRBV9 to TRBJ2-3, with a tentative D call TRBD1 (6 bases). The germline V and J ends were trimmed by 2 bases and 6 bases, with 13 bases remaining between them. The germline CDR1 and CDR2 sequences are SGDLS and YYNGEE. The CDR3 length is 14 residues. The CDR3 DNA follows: TGTGCCAGCAGCGTGCAGGGGCTAAGGGATACGCAGTATTTT. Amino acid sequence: CASSVQGLRDTQYF.

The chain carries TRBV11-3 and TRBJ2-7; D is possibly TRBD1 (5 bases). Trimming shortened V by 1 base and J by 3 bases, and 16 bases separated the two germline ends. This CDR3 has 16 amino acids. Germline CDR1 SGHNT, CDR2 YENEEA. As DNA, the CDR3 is TGTGCCAGCAGCTTAGTCCTAGACAGCGATGGCTACGAGCAGTACTTC. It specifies CASSLVLDSDGYEQYF.

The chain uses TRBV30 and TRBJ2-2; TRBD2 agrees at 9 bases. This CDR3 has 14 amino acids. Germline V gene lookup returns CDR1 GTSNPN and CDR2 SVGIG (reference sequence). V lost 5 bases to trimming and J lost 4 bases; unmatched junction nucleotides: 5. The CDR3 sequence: CAWRLAGSTGELFF. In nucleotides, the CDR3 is TGTGCCTGGCGGCTAGCGGGATCCACCGGGGAGCTGTTTTTT.

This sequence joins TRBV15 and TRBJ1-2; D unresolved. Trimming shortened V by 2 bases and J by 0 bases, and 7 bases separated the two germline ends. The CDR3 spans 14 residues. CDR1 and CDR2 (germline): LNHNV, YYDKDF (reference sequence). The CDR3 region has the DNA TGTGCCACCAGCAGATTAGGAGCTAACTATGGCTACACCTTC. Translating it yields CATSRLGANYGYTF.

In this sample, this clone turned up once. The CDR3 here is CASSLAGQGGQPQHF. Here the CDR3 DNA reads TGCGCCAGCAGCTTGGCGGGACAGGGGGGTCAGCCCCAGCATTTT. The chain joins TRBV5-1 to TRBJ1-5; 11 positions match TRBD1. The J segment lost 6 bases and the V segment lost 0 bases, leaving 2 bases of the junction unmatched. There are 15 residues in the CDR3. Germline V CDR1 and CDR2: SGHRS, YFSETQ. Full variable domain (rest looked up from reference TRBV5-1 and TRBJ1-5): KAGVTQTPRYLIKTRGQQVTLSCSPISGHRSVSWYQQTPGQGLQFLFEYFSETQRNKGNFPGRFSGRQFSNSRSEMNVSTLELGDSALYLCASSLAGQGGQPQHFGDGTRLSIL.

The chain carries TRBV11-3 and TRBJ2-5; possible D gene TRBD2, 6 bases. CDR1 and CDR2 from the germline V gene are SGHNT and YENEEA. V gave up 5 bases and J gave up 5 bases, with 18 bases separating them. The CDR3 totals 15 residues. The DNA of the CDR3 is TGTGCCAGCAGCAAGGGACTTGGTGCCAGGGAGACCCAGTACTTC. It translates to CASSKGLGARETQYF.

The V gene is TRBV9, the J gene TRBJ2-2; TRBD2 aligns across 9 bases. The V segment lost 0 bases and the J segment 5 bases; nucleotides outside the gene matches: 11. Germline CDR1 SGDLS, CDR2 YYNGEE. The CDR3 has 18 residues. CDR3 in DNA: TGTGCCAGCAGCGTAGATCCCCTAGCGGGGCCCTTAACCGGGGAGCTGTTTTTT. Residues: CASSVDPLAGPLTGELFF.

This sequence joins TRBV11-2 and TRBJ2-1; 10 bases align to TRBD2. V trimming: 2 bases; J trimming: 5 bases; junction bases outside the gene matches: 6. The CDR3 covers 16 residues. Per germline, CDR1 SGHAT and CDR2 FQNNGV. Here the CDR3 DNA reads TGTGCCAGCAGCTTAACAGCGGGAGGGCCCCACAATGAGCAGTTCTTC. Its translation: CASSLTAGGPHNEQFF.

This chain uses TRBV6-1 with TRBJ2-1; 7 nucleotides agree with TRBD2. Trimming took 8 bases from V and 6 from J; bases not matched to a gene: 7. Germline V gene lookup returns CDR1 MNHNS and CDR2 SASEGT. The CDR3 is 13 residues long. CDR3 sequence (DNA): TGTGCCAGCCGGACTAGAGGGCTCAATGAGCAGTTCTTC. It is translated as CASRTRGLNEQFF.

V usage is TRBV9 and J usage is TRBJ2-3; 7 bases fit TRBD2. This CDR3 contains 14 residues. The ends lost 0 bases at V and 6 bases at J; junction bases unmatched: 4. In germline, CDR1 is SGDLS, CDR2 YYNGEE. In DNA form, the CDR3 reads TGTGCCAGCAGCGTAGGCGGACTAGTGGATACGCAGTATTTT. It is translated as CASSVGGLVDTQYF.

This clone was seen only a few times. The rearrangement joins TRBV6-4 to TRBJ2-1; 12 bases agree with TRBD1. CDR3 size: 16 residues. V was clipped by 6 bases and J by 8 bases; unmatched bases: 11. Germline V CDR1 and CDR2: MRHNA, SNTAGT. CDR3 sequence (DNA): TGTGCCAGCAGCCCCACCGGGACAGGGGGCGACGATGAGCAGTTCTTC. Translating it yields CASSPTGTGGDDEQFF.

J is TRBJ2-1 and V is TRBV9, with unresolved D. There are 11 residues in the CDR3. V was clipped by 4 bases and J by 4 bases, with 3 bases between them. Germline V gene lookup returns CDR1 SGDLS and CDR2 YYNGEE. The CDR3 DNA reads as TGTGCCAGCAGCATTTACAATGAGCAGTTCTTC. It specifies CASSIYNEQFF.

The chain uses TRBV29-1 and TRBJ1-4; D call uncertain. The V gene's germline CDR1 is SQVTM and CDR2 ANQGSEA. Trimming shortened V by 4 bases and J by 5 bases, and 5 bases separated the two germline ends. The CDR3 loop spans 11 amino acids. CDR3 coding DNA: TGCAGCGTTGCTGAAAATGAAAAACTGTTTTTT. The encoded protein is CSVAENEKLFF.

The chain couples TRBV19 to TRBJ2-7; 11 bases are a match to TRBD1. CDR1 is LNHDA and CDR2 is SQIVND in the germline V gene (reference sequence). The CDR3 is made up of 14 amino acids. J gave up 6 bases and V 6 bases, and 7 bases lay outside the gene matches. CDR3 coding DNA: TGTGCCAGTAGATCAACCGGGACAGGGGGCGAGCAGTACTTC. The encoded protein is CASRSTGTGGEQYF. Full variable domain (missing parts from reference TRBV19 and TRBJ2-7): DGGITQSPKYLFRKEGQNVTLSCEQNLNHDAMYWYRQDPGQGLRLIYYSQIVNDFQKGDIAEGYSVSREKKESFPLTVTSAQKNPTAFYLCASRSTGTGGEQYFGPGTRLTVT.

In DNA, the CDR3 is TGTGCCAGCAGCTTGTACCAGCGGGAGGGAACCGGGGAGCTGTTTTTT. This encodes CASSLYQREGTGELFF. The rearrangement links TRBV5-4 to TRBJ2-2; TRBD2 matches 10 bases. CDR3 size: 16 residues. Per the germline V gene, CDR1 is SGHNT and CDR2 is YYREEE (reference sequence). V shed 1 base, J shed 5 bases, and the junction held 5 bases outside the gene matches.